The 30 T cell receptor beta chains below come from one sample, sequenced in a study of blood T cell repertoires in COVID-19. Profiling relied on immunoSEQ multiplex PCR, and the TCRdb table lists in-frame clones only, not all of them. The table lists 200,000 to 250,000 clones, roughly 90% of them singletons, with about 2.1% in the top ten. Input material: peripheral blood. These TCRs come from a woman between 35 and 50 years old who had recovered from COVID-19.

The genes are TRBV18 and TRBJ2-7, with D maybe TRBD1 (6 bases). Deletions cut 6 bases from V and 5 bases from J, with 17 bases between. The CDR3 runs 14 residues. Germline V lookup: CDR1 KGHSH, CDR2 LQKENI. The CDR3 here is CASSSINQGNEQYF. CDR3 bases: TGTGCCAGCTCGTCTATTAACCAGGGGAACGAGCAGTACTTC. Looking up the rest from reference TRBV18 and TRBJ2-7 gives the full variable domain: NAGVMQNPRHLVRRRGQEARLRCSPMKGHSHVYWYRQLPEEGLKFMVYLQKENIIDESGMPKERFSAEFPKEGPSILRIQQVVRGDSAAYFCASSSINQGNEQYFGPGTRLTVT.

CDR3 DNA: TGTGCCAGGCCCGGGGGTGGGTTGAGCGGCGGGGAGCTGTTTTTT. Residues: CARPGGGLSGGELFF. The chain has TRBV2 and TRBJ2-2; D is possibly TRBD2 (6 bases). Trimming stripped 9 bases from V and 7 bases from J, with 21 bases between. The CDR3 runs to 15 residues. The germline gives CDR1 SNHLY, CDR2 FYNNEI. Full variable domain (remainder filled in from reference TRBV2 and TRBJ2-2): EPEVTQTPSHQVTQMGQEVILRCVPISNHLYFYWYRQILGQKVEFLVSFYNNEISEKSEIFDDQFSVERPDGSNFTLKIRSTKLEDSAMYFCARPGGGLSGGELFFGEGSRLTVL.

CDR3 DNA sequence: TGTGCCAGCAGCCGGGGACTAGCGGGAGGTGCAGATACGCAGTATTTT. It specifies CASSRGLAGGADTQYF. The chain joins TRBV14 to TRBJ2-3, with 15 bases aligning to TRBD2. Trimming at V came to 4 bases and at J to 4 bases, leaving 3 bases not matched to a gene. The CDR3 runs to 16 residues. Germline CDR1 is SGHDN and CDR2 is FVKESK. Combining the CDR3 with reference TRBV14 and TRBJ2-3 gives the whole variable domain EAGVTQFPSHSVIEKGQTVTLRCDPISGHDNLYWYRRVMGKEIKFLLHFVKESKQDESGMPNNRFLAERTGGTYSTLKVQPAELEDSGVYFCASSRGLAGGADTQYFGPGTRLTVL.

The V gene is TRBV7-2, the J gene TRBJ2-4; 14 bases are shared with TRBD2. The CDR3 consists of 16 residues. From germline, CDR1 is SGHTA and CDR2 FQGNSA. J was trimmed by 6 bases and V by 5 bases; bases with no gene match: 6. The chain's CDR3 is CASSGRLAGGLNIQYF. CDR3 nucleotides: TGTGCCAGCAGCGGTCGACTAGCGGGGGGGCTAAACATTCAGTACTTC.

The J gene is TRBJ1-1, the V gene TRBV7-9; perhaps TRBD1 as D (5 bases). Trimming left V 6 bases short and J 1 base short, with 15 bases between. This CDR3 contains 15 residues. Germline V gene sequence: CDR1 SEHNR, CDR2 FQNEAQ (reference sequence). In nucleotides, the CDR3 is TGTGCCAGCAGGGACGCGGGACGGCAGAACACTGAAGCTTTCTTT. It translates to CASRDAGRQNTEAFF.

CDR3 sequence reads: CASSQSPAGVQETQYF. The CDR3 bases are TGTGCCAGCAGCCAAAGTCCGGCGGGAGTTCAAGAGACCCAGTACTTC. The rearrangement links TRBV4-2 to TRBJ2-5, with 7 bases lining up with TRBD2. CDR1 is LGHNA, CDR2 YNFKEQ, per germline. V gave up 2 bases and J gave up 2 bases; unmatched junction bases: 8. This CDR3 contains 16 residues.

This clone was counted a single time. This chain joins TRBV5-1 and TRBJ2-7; 9 positions agree with TRBD1. V shed 3 bases and J 5 bases; nucleotides not matched to a gene: 6. Germline V gene data show CDR1 as SGHRS and CDR2 as YFSETQ. The CDR3 runs to 14 residues. The CDR3 DNA reads TGCGCCAGCAGCTACGACAGGGGGTTTAACGAGCAGTACTTC. Protein sequence: CASSYDRGFNEQYF.

The DNA for the CDR3 is TGTGCCAGCAGTTATAGGCCTCGGGACTATGGCTACACCTTC. Encoded protein: CASSYRPRDYGYTF. The chain uses TRBV6-5 and TRBJ1-2; D remains unclear. This CDR3 comprises 14 residues. V was cut by 3 bases and J by 3 bases, with 11 bases left in between. CDR1 MNHEY and CDR2 SVGAGI come from the germline V gene.

The V and J genes are TRBV2 and TRBJ1-1; no reliable D call. The V gene lost 1 base and the J gene lost 1 base, with 13 bases spanning the gap. The CDR3 totals 16 residues. CDR1 and CDR2 (germline): SNHLY, FYNNEI. The CDR3 loop reads CASSEVRGEANTEAFF. CDR3 in DNA: TGTGCCAGCAGTGAAGTCCGGGGAGAGGCGAACACTGAAGCTTTCTTT.

The genes are TRBV7-8 and TRBJ1-5; TRBD1 matches at 7 bases. The CDR3 extends over 15 amino acids. V lost 4 bases, J lost 4 bases, and 7 bases stayed unmatched. In germline, CDR1 is SGHVS, CDR2 FQNEAQ. DNA for the CDR3: TGTGCCAGCAGCTCGCCCAAGGACAGGAATCAGCCCCAGCATTTT. Encoded protein: CASSSPKDRNQPQHF.

The chain employs TRBV12-3 or TRBV12-4 and TRBJ2-5, with D unresolved. The CDR3 runs 12 residues. Trimming took 8 bases from V and 0 from J, leaving 7 bases between them. The CDR3 reads CASAAYQETQYF. For the CDR3, the DNA is TGTGCCAGCGCAGCGTACCAAGAGACCCAGTACTTC.

CDR3 nucleotides: TGTGCCAGCAGCCCCTACCCTAAGCGGGGGGAAGAGACCCAGTACTTC. Its protein product is CASSPYPKRGEETQYF. The chain recombines TRBV7-2 with TRBJ2-5; 9 nucleotides align to TRBD2. Per the germline V gene, CDR1 is SGHTA and CDR2 is FQGNSA. The CDR3 covers 16 residues. V lost 5 bases and J lost 3; bases outside the gene matches: 10.

The rearrangement uses TRBV11-3 and TRBJ2-1, with TRBD2 as a possible D gene (5 bases). Germline loops: CDR1 SGHNT, CDR2 YENEEA. V gave up 0 bases and J gave up 4 bases, with 13 bases separating them. The CDR3 consists of 16 residues. The CDR3 DNA is TGTGCCAGCAGCTTAGATCTGGTAGCGACATACAATGAGCAGTTCTTC. It is translated as CASSLDLVATYNEQFF.

This sequence joins TRBV20-1 and TRBJ2-3; D might be TRBD2 (5 bases). Trimming left V 3 bases short and J 0 bases short, with 13 bases between. Germline loops: CDR1 DFQATT, CDR2 SNEGSKA (reference sequence). The length of the CDR3 is 15 residues. CDR3 bases: TGCAGTGCTAGTTTCCGAGCGGCCAGCACAGATACGCAGTATTTT. As protein: CSASFRAASTDTQYF.

This chain connects TRBV5-4 to TRBJ2-3; D not resolved. V lost 3 bases and J 1 base, leaving 6 bases between the germline ends. Germline-derived CDR1 and CDR2 are SGHNT and YYREEE (reference sequence). The CDR3 loop spans 13 amino acids. The CDR3, as DNA: TGTGCCAGCAGCTCCTACCGCACAGATACGCAGTATTTT. Translated, it gives CASSSYRTDTQYF. The complete variable domain, with remaining parts taken from reference TRBV5-4 and TRBJ2-3, reads ETGVTQSPTHLIKTRGQQVTLRCSSQSGHNTVSWYQQALGQGPQFIFQYYREEENGRGNFPPRFSGLQFPNYSSELNVNALELDDSALYLCASSSYRTDTQYFGPGTRLTVL.

J is TRBJ1-2 and V is TRBV29-1; the match to TRBD1 covers 8 bases. Germline CDR1 reads SQVTM; CDR2 reads ANQGSEA. The CDR3 runs to 13 residues. V shed 6 bases, J shed 4 bases, and the junction held 7 bases outside the gene matches. The CDR3 sequence is CSVTGDRVYGYTF. CDR3 in DNA: TGCAGCGTGACAGGGGATCGGGTCTATGGCTACACCTTC.

This chain connects TRBV2 to TRBJ2-5; 7 nucleotides match TRBD1. J gave up 1 base and V 4 bases, and 12 bases lay outside the gene matches. Germline-derived CDR1 and CDR2 are SNHLY and FYNNEI. This CDR3 is built from 17 residues. CDR3 sequence: CASSGRQGWTGQETQYF. CDR3 in DNA: TGTGCCAGCAGTGGGCGACAGGGTTGGACTGGCCAAGAGACCCAGTACTTC.

The rearrangement uses TRBV7-3 and TRBJ2-1; 7 bases are a match to TRBD2. The germline CDR1 and CDR2 sequences are SGHTA and FQGTGA. J gave up 0 bases and V 5 bases, and 7 bases lay outside the gene matches. The CDR3 loop spans 16 amino acids. The CDR3 coding sequence is TGTGCCAGCAGCCTGACAGCGGGGTCCTCCTACAATGAGCAGTTCTTC. It translates to CASSLTAGSSYNEQFF. Filled out from reference TRBV7-3 and TRBJ2-1, the complete variable domain reads GAGVSQTPSNKVTEKGKYVELRCDPISGHTALYWYRQSLGQGPEFLIYFQGTGAADDSGLPNDRFFAVRPEGSVSTLKIQRTERGDSAVYLCASSLTAGSSYNEQFFGPGTRLTVL.

The chain has TRBV7-8 and TRBJ2-7; D is possibly TRBD2 (6 bases). Trimming removed 1 base from V and 3 bases from J, with 13 bases in between. Germline V gene data show CDR1 as SGHVS and CDR2 as FQNEAQ. The CDR3 sequence is 15 residues long. CDR3 nucleotide sequence: TGTGCCAGCAGCTTAGATCCACTAGCCCTCTACGAGCAGTACTTC. It specifies CASSLDPLALYEQYF.

V is TRBV2 and J is TRBJ2-7; TRBD1 aligns across 8 bases. Germline CDR1 SNHLY, CDR2 FYNNEI. V gave up 7 bases and J gave up 1 base; unmatched junction bases: 9. This CDR3 is 15 amino acids long. The CDR3 region is CASNRGVLLSYEQYF. Here the CDR3 DNA reads TGTGCCAGCAACAGGGGGGTCCTCCTTTCCTACGAGCAGTACTTC.

This clone was seen only a few times. The same CDR3 also results from other DNA sequences found in this sample. The chain carries TRBV7-2 and TRBJ2-3, with TRBD1 identical over 7 bases. V was clipped by 2 bases and J by 2 bases; unmatched bases: 4. CDR3 size: 15 residues. Germline assignment: CDR1 SGHTA and CDR2 FQGNSA. The CDR3 sequence is CASSLRQGFTDTQYF. The CDR3 DNA sequence: TGTGCCAGCAGCTTAAGACAGGGATTCACAGATACGCAGTATTTT. Full variable domain (remainder filled in from reference TRBV7-2 and TRBJ2-3): GAGVSQSPSNKVTEKGKDVELRCDPISGHTALYWYRQSLGQGLEFLIYFQGNSAPDKSGLPSDRFSAERTGGSVSTLTIQRTQQEDSAVYLCASSLRQGFTDTQYFGPGTRLTVL.

This clone has just one count. The rearrangement links TRBV7-2 to TRBJ1-2; D perhaps matches TRBD1 (5 bases). V was clipped by 0 bases and J by 4 bases, with 15 bases between them. Per germline, CDR1 SGHTA and CDR2 FQGNSA. This CDR3 has 16 amino acids. The CDR3 DNA reads as TGTGCCAGCAGCTTAGCATGGGCAGGGAGGGGCTATGGCTACACCTTC. This translates into CASSLAWAGRGYGYTF.

V usage is TRBV30 and J usage is TRBJ2-1; a weak D match, TRBD2 (5 bases). CDR1 is GTSNPN, CDR2 SVGIG, per germline (reference sequence). The ends were cut back, 1 base at V and 10 bases at J, with 11 bases in the middle. The CDR3 is 12 amino acids. DNA for the CDR3: TGTGCCTGGAGTGCGCCCCCGGGGGAGCAGTTCTTC. It yields the protein CAWSAPPGEQFF.

The J gene is TRBJ2-7, the V gene TRBV7-8, with D tentatively TRBD1 (6 bases). Germline CDR1 reads SGHVS; CDR2 reads FQNEAQ. With 8 bases removed from V and 4 bases from J, the gap between germline ends came to 21 bases. The CDR3 spans 15 residues. The CDR3: CASSLLWGTPYEQYF. CDR3 nucleotides: TGTGCCAGCTCCCTTTTGTGGGGGACACCTTACGAGCAGTACTTC.

CDR3 in DNA: TGTGCCAGCAGTTCCGGAGGAGATACGCAGTATTTT. It encodes CASSSGGDTQYF. The rearrangement uses TRBV6-5 and TRBJ2-3, with a tentative D call TRBD2 (5 bases). V lost 4 bases to trimming and J lost 5 bases, with 7 bases between them. The length of the CDR3 is 12 residues. Germline values: CDR1 MNHEY, CDR2 SVGAGI.

The rearrangement links TRBV6-6 to TRBJ2-7; tentative D call: TRBD1 (6 bases). V was trimmed by 0 bases and J by 4 bases, leaving 13 bases between them. Germline CDR1 and CDR2: MNHNY and SVGAGI (reference sequence). This CDR3 contains 15 residues. Written as DNA, the CDR3 is TGTGCCAGCAGTTACTCGGGTGCAGGGGAATACGAGCAGTACTTC. Protein product: CASSYSGAGEYEQYF.

The table lists this clone with a count of one. This sequence joins TRBV5-4 and TRBJ2-7; D is possibly TRBD1 (6 bases). The CDR3 loop spans 14 amino acids. Trimming pared 1 base from V and 5 bases from J, leaving 13 bases between. CDR1 is SGHNT and CDR2 is YYREEE in the germline V gene (reference sequence). CDR3 residues: CASSLQGISNEQYF. The CDR3 DNA reads TGTGCCAGCAGCTTGCAGGGGATAAGCAACGAGCAGTACTTC.

The chain is built from TRBV29-1 and TRBJ2-7; 9 bases align to TRBD1. The CDR3 runs to 14 residues. The trim removed 4 bases at V and 0 bases at J, leaving 4 bases unmatched. CDR1 and CDR2 (germline): SQVTM, ANQGSEA. The CDR3 DNA sequence: TGCAGCGTTGGCGACAGGGGGAGCTCCTACGAGCAGTACTTC. It yields the protein CSVGDRGSSYEQYF.

The chain employs TRBV5-5 and TRBJ1-1, with TRBD1 matching over 9 bases. The ends lost 5 bases at V and 5 bases at J; junction bases unmatched: 4. The CDR3 has 13 residues. Germline V gene lookup returns CDR1 SGHKS and CDR2 YYEKEE (reference sequence). CDR3 sequence reads: CASRTGGATEAFF. CDR3 nucleotide sequence: TGTGCCAGCAGGACAGGGGGGGCGACTGAAGCTTTCTTT.

This clone was seen only a few times. V usage is TRBV27 and J usage is TRBJ1-3; no firm D call. Trimming removed 0 bases at V and 9 bases at J, with 9 bases between. Per the germline V gene, CDR1 is MNHEY and CDR2 is SMNVEV (reference sequence). The CDR3 has 13 amino acids. The CDR3 sequence: CASSLSLGSTIYF. The CDR3 DNA is TGTGCCAGCAGTTTATCCCTGGGGAGCACCATATATTTT.